These T cell receptor beta chains were read from a single sample in a study of response to subunit inactivated influenza vaccine. TCRdb reprocessed the RT-PCR reads with MiXCR, giving one entry per CDR3 protein. Counted here are about 310,000 distinct CDR3 sequences, over 20% occurring once; the ten biggest clones make up 10%. The material sequenced was PBMCs from blood, taken 21 months after vaccination. The receptor source for this set is a man between 45 and 75 years old who received an inactivated influenza vaccine. Both conserved end residues are part of each CDR3. A D gene is named only where the DNA matches it firmly. Not all rows give a size; the values are once, few, many and, for expanded clones, a class.

>NA|TRBJ1-2|NA|TRBV24-1|14
TGTGCCACCAGTGACCCGACAGGAGCCTATGGCTACACCTTC
CATSDPTGAYGYTF
>few|TRBJ1-3|NA|TRBV4-3|16
TGCGCCAGCAGCCAAGATTACCTGAATTCTGGAAACACCATATATTTT
CASSQDYLNSGNTIYF
>NA|TRBJ2-3|NA|TRBV20-1|14
TGCAGTGCTATGGGGGTCCGTCGCACAGATACGCAGTATTTT
CSAMGVRRTDTQYF
>NA|TRBJ2-3|NA|TRBV27|14
TGTGCCAGCAGTTCAGTCCGAGGAAGGGATACGCAGTATTTT
CASSSVRGRDTQYF
>NA|TRBJ1-5|NA|TRBV20-1|14
TGCAGTGCTAGAGACAGGGATGGAAATCAGCCCCAGCATTTT
CSARDRDGNQPQHF
>NA|TRBJ2-2|TRBD2|TRBV5-1|14
TGCGCCAGTACCCTAGCGGGAGGCACCGGGGAGCTGTTTTTT
CASTLAGGTGELFF
>NA|TRBJ2-2|NA|TRBV7-8|15
TGTGCCAGCAGCTTCCAGACAACGGCCACCGGGGAGCTGTTTTTT
CASSFQTTATGELFF
>many|TRBJ1-5|NA|TRBV4-2|15
TGTGCCAGCAGCCAAGAAGGGGACGGCAATCAGCCCCAGCATTTT
CASSQEGDGNQPQHF
>many|TRBJ1-2|NA|TRBV12-3/TRBV12-4|11
TGTGCCAGCAGTTTTTTAGGCGGCTACACCTTC
CASSFLGGYTF
>few|TRBJ2-7|NA|TRBV28|14
TGTGCCAGCAGTCCCCCTCTACACAGGGCCGGGCAGTACTTC
CASSPPLHRAGQYF
>few|TRBJ1-1|NA|TRBV7-3|17
TGTGCCAGCAGCTTATCGGGGACGGCTATTATGAACACTGAAGCTTTCTTT
CASSLSGTAIMNTEAFF
>few|TRBJ1-2|TRBD1|TRBV11-2|15
TGTGCCAGCAGCTTCACCCGGGACAGCCCCTATGGCTACACCTTC
CASSFTRDSPYGYTF
>NA|TRBJ2-1|TRBD2|TRBV6-2/TRBV6-3|17
TGTGCCAGCAGCTTCCGGACTAGCGGGAGGCCAAACAATGAGCAGTTCTTC
CASSFRTSGRPNNEQFF
>few|TRBJ2-7|TRBD1|TRBV20-1|11
TGCAGTGCTAGGACAGGGGTCGAGCAGTACTTC
CSARTGVEQYF
>few|TRBJ2-1|TRBD2|TRBV27|18
TGTGCCAGCAGTTCCCTAGCGGGACTAGCGGGAGACGATAATGAGCAGTTCTTC
CASSSLAGLAGDDNEQFF
>NA|TRBJ2-2|NA|TRBV7-9|15
TGTGCCAGCAGCGGTCTCGGACGGAACACCGGGGAGCTGTTTTTT
CASSGLGRNTGELFF
>NA|TRBJ1-3|NA|TRBV29-1|13
TGCAGCGCCAGGGAGCTTTCTGGAAACACCATATATTTT
CSARELSGNTIYF
>few|TRBJ1-2|NA|TRBV7-9|13
TGTGCCAGCAGCCCGATCGGGGCCTATGGCTACACCTTC
CASSPIGAYGYTF
>NA|TRBJ1-2|NA|TRBV20-1|12
TGCAGTGCTAGATTGGCCTTGGATGGCTACACCTTC
CSARLALDGYTF
>few|TRBJ2-3|NA|TRBV20-1|12
TGCAGTGCTAGAGAGAGCACAGATACGCAGTATTTT
CSARESTDTQYF
>few|TRBJ2-1|NA|TRBV3-1|15
TGTGCCAGCAGCCAAGATTTCCGGCCGTACAATGAGCAGTTCTTC
CASSQDFRPYNEQFF
>NA|TRBJ1-2|NA|TRBV5-4|13
TGTGCCAGCAGCTCGGACATGGGGTTTGGCTACACCTTC
CASSSDMGFGYTF
>NA|TRBJ2-7|TRBD1|TRBV2|13
TGTGCCAGCGGACAGGGGGGAGAGGTAGTGCAGTACTTC
CASGQGGEVVQYF
>NA|TRBJ1-5|NA|TRBV20-1|14
TGCAGTGCTCCCAAGACAGGAACCTATCAGCCCCAGCATTTT
CSAPKTGTYQPQHF
>many|TRBJ1-3|NA|TRBV12-3/TRBV12-4|8
TGTGCCAGCAGTCCCTGGAATTTT
CASSPWNF
>many|TRBJ1-6|NA|TRBV4-3|15
TGCGCCAGCAGTCCGGGAGCAATAAGTAATTCACCCCTCCACTTT
CASSPGAISNSPLHF
>NA|TRBJ1-2|NA|TRBV4-1|12
TGCGCCAGCAGCCCACCGAAGTGGGACTACACCTTC
CASSPPKWDYTF
>few|TRBJ2-7|NA|TRBV10-3|13
TGTGCCATCAGGGACAGACTAAACTACGAGCAGTACTTC
CAIRDRLNYEQYF
>NA|TRBJ2-5|TRBD2|TRBV12-3/TRBV12-4|14
TGTGCCAGCAGTGAAAGCGGGGGAAAAGAGACCCAGTACTTC
CASSESGGKETQYF
>NA|TRBJ1-6|TRBD1|TRBV20-1|12
TGCAGTGCTAGGGACAGGAATTCACCCCTCCACTTT
CSARDRNSPLHF
>NA|TRBJ2-7|NA|TRBV15|14
TGTGCCACCAGCAGAGAAGCGGGCGCCTACGAGCAGTACTTC
CATSREAGAYEQYF
>NA|TRBJ2-7|NA|TRBV11-2|16
TGTGCCAGCAGCTTAGATCTGCTTGCAGGTTCCTACGAGCAGTACTTC
CASSLDLLAGSYEQYF
>few|TRBJ1-1|NA|TRBV20-1|16
TGCAGTGCTAGAGAGGCAGGGTCGGTCCTGAACACTGAAGCTTTCTTT
CSAREAGSVLNTEAFF
>NA|TRBJ1-1|TRBD1|TRBV5-1|16
TGCGCCAGCAGCTTGGGACAGGGAGTAATGAACACTGAAGCTTTCTTT
CASSLGQGVMNTEAFF
>few|TRBJ2-1|NA|TRBV9|17
TGTGCCAGCAGCGTCTCGGGACACCTAAGCTCCTACAATGAGCAGTTCTTC
CASSVSGHLSSYNEQFF
>few|TRBJ2-5|NA|TRBV27|13
TGTGCCTCGGCGGGATGGGCTCAAGAGACCCAGTACTTC
CASAGWAQETQYF
>many|TRBJ2-7|NA|TRBV4-3|14
TGCGCCAGCAGCCAAGATTTGGGGGCCCTCAAGCAGTACTTC
CASSQDLGALKQYF
>NA|TRBJ1-1|NA|TRBV28|13
TGTGCCAGCAGTTTACGGCCAGCTACTGAAGCTTTATTT
CASSLRPATEALF
>once|TRBJ2-7|NA|TRBV12-3/TRBV12-4|14
TGTGCCAGCAGTTTCGAGGGAGGTAGATACGAGCAGTACTTC
CASSFEGGRYEQYF
>few|TRBJ2-7|NA|TRBV5-1|13
TGCGCCAGCACCAAAGACGGAGAGTACGAGCAGTACTTC
CASTKDGEYEQYF
>NA|TRBJ2-1|NA|TRBV20-1|13
TGCAGTGCACGGCGGGGAAACTACAATGAGCAGTTCTTC
CSARRGNYNEQFF
>once|TRBJ2-7|TRBD1|TRBV27|16
TGTGCCAGCACTTTGAACTCCGGGACAGGACCTCTCGAGCAGTACTTC
CASTLNSGTGPLEQYF
>NA|TRBJ2-7|NA|TRBV5-1|15
TGCGCCAGCAGCTTGGATGCAGGTGCAACCTACGAGCAGTACTTC
CASSLDAGATYEQYF
>NA|TRBJ2-7|TRBD2|TRBV28|15
TGTGCCAGCAGTTCCCCAGCGGGAGGTTCGAGCGAGCAGTACTTC
CASSSPAGGSSEQYF
>many|TRBJ1-5|TRBD1|TRBV12-3/TRBV12-4|14
TGTGCCAGCAGTGGGACAGGAGAGGTACAGCCCCAGCATTTT
CASSGTGEVQPQHF
>NA|TRBJ1-6|NA|TRBV6-5|17
TGTGCCAGCAGTTACGTGGGACCGAAGAGTTATAATTCACCCCTCCACTTT
CASSYVGPKSYNSPLHF
>many|TRBJ1-4|NA|TRBV28|12
TGTGCCAGCAGTCCGGCCCGTGAAAAACTGTTTTTT
CASSPAREKLFF
>NA|TRBJ2-1|TRBD2|TRBV20-1|15
TGCAGTGCGCACCCAGCGGGGGGCACCTACAATGAGCAGTTCTTC
CSAHPAGGTYNEQFF
>many|TRBJ1-2|NA|TRBV20-1|12
TGCAGTGCCCCACCGACAGGCTATGGCTACACCTTC
CSAPPTGYGYTF
>NA|TRBJ2-5|NA|TRBV5-6|14
TGTGCCAGCAGCGAAATGATTAACCAAGAGACCCAGTACTTC
CASSEMINQETQYF
>NA|TRBJ2-7|NA|TRBV28|13
TGTGCCAGCAGGCCGACAGGACTCTACGAGCAGTACTTC
CASRPTGLYEQYF
>NA|TRBJ1-1|TRBD1|TRBV6-2/TRBV6-3|17
TGTGCCAGCAGTTACTCGAAGAGGGGGCGCGTGAACACTGAAGCTTTCTTT
CASSYSKRGRVNTEAFF
>many|TRBJ1-2|TRBD1|TRBV5-1|14
TGCGCCAGCAGGCCAGGGGGCCTTAACTATGGCTACACCTTC
CASRPGGLNYGYTF